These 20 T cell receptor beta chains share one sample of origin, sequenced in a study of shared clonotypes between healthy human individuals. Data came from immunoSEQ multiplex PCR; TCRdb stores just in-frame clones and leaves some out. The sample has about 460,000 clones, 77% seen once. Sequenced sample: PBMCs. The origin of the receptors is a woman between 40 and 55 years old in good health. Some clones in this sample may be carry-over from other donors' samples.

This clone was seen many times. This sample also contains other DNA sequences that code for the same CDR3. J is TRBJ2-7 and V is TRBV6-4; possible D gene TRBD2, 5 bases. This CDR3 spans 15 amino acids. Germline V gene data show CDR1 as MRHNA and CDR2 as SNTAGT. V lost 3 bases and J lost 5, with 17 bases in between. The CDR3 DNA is TGTGCCAGCAGTGAGGAGGCCGGAGAGGGAAACGAGCAGTACTTC. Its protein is CASSEEAGEGNEQYF.

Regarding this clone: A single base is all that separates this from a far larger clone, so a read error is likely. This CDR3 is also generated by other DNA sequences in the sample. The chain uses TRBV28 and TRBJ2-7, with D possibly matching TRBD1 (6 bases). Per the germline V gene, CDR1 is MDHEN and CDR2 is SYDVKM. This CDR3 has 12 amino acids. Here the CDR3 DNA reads TGCGCCAGCGGTGGACAGCGCTACGAGCAGTACTTC. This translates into CASGGQRYEQYF.

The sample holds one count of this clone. DNA of the CDR3: TGTGCCAGCAGCTTAGCCCCCCGGGGCCCCCGACCCTACGAGCAGTACTTC. It codes for CASSLAPRGPRPYEQYF. The chain employs TRBV11-2 and TRBJ2-7; either TRBD1 or TRBD2 may supply D (5 bases each). V shed 1 base and J shed 2 bases, with 18 bases lying between them. The CDR3 is 17 amino acids. Germline V gene data show CDR1 as SGHAT and CDR2 as FQNNGV.

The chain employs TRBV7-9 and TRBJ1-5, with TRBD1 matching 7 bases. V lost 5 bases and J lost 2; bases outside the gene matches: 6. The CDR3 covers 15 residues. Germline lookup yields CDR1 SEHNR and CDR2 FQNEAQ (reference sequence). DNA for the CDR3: TGTGCCAGCAGCCCAACCGGGACAGGCAATCAGCCCCAGCATTTT. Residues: CASSPTGTGNQPQHF.

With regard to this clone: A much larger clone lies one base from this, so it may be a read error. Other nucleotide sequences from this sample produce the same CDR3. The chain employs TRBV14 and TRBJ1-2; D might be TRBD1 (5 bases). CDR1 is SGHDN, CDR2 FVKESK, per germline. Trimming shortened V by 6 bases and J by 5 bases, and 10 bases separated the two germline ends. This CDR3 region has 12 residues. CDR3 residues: CASSRQGYGYTF. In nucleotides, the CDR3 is TGTGCCAGCAGTCGCCAGGGTTATGGCTACACCTTC.

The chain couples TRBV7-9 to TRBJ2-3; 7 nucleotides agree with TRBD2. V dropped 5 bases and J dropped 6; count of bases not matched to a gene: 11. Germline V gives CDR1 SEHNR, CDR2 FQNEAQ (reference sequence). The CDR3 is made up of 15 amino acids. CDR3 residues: CASSPRGGSSDTQYF. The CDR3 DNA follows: TGTGCCAGCAGCCCGCGGGGAGGGTCTAGTGATACGCAGTATTTT.

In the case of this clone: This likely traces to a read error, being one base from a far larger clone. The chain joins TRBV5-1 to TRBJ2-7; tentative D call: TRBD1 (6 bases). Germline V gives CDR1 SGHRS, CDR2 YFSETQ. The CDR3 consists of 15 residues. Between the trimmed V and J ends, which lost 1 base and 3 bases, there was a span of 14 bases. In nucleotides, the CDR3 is TGCGCCAGCAGCTTGAGCCCAGGGGACATCTACGAGCAGTACTTC. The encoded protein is CASSLSPGDIYEQYF.

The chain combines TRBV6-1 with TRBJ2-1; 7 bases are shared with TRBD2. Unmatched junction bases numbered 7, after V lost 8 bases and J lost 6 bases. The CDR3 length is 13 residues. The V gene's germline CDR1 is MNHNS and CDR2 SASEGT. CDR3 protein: CASSFGGGNEQFF. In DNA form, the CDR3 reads TGTGCCAGCTCCTTTGGGGGGGGCAATGAGCAGTTCTTC.

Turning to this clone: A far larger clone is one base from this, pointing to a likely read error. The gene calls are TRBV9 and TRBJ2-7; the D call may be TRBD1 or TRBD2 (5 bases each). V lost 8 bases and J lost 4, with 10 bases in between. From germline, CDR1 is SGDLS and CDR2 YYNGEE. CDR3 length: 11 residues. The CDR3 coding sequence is TGTGCCAGTGGCAGGGAGTACGAGCAGTACTTC. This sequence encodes CASGREYEQYF.

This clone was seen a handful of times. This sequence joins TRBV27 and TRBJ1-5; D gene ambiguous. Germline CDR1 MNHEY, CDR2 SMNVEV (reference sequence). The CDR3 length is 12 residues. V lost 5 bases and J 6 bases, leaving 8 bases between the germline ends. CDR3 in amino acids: CASSPLGQPQHF. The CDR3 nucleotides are TGTGCCAGCAGTCCACTGGGTCAGCCCCAGCATTTT.

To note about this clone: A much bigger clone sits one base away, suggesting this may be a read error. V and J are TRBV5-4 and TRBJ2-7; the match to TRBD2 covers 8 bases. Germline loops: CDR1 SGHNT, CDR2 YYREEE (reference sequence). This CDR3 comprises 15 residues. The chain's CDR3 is CASSSRTAGAYERYF. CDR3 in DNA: TGTGCCAGCAGCTCCCGGACAGCGGGAGCCTACGAGCGGTACTTC. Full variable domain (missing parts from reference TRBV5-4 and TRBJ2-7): ETGVTQSPTHLIKTRGQQVTLRCSSQSGHNTVSWYQQALGQGPQFIFQYYREEENGRGNFPPRFSGLQFPNYSSELNVNALELDDSALYLCASSSRTAGAYERYFGPGTRLTVT.

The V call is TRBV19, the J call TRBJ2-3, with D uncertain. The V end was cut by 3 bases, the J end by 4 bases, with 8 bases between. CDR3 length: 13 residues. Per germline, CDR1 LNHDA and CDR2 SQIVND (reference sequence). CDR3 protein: CASSITEADTQYF. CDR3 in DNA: TGTGCCAGTAGTATTACAGAGGCAGATACGCAGTATTTT. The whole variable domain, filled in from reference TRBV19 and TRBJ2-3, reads DGGITQSPKYLFRKEGQNVTLSCEQNLNHDAMYWYRQDPGQGLRLIYYSQIVNDFQKGDIAEGYSVSREKKESFPLTVTSAQKNPTAFYLCASSITEADTQYFGPGTRLTVL.

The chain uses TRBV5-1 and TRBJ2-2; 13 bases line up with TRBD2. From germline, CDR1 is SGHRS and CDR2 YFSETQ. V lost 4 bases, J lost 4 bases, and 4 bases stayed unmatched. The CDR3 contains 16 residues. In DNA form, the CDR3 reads TGCGCCAGCAGCCCGCGACTAGCGGGAGGCACCGGGGAGCTGTTTTTT. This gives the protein CASSPRLAGGTGELFF. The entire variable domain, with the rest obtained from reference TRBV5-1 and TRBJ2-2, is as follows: KAGVTQTPRYLIKTRGQQVTLSCSPISGHRSVSWYQQTPGQGLQFLFEYFSETQRNKGNFPGRFSGRQFSNSRSEMNVSTLELGDSALYLCASSPRLAGGTGELFFGEGSRLTVL.

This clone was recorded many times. DNA of the CDR3: TGTGCCAGCAGCCCCACGCCAGGGGGGAGCTCCTACGAGCAGTACTTC. It yields the protein CASSPTPGGSSYEQYF. This chain joins TRBV27 and TRBJ2-5; TRBD1 is a possible D gene (7 bases). The end of the DNA fits TRBJ2-7 better, so the J call may be wrong. Per the germline V gene, CDR1 is MNHEY and CDR2 is SMNVEV (reference sequence). This CDR3 region has 16 residues.

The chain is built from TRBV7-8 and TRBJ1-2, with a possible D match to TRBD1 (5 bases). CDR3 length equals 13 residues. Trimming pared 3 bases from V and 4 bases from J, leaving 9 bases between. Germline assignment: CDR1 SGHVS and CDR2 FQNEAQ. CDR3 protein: CASSLGGAYGYTF. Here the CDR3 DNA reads TGTGCCAGCAGCTTGGGAGGGGCCTATGGCTACACCTTC.

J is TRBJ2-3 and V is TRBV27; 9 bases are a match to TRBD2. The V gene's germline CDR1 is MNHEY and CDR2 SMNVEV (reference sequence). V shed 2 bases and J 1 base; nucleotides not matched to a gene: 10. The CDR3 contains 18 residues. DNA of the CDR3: TGTGCCAGCAGTTTAGGGACTAGCCGGTCCCGGCGCACAGATACGCAGTATTTT. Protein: CASSLGTSRSRRTDTQYF.

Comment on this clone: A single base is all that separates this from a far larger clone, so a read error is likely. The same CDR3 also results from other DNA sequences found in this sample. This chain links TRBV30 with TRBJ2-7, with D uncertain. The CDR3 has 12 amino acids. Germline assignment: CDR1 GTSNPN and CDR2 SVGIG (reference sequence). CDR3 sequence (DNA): TGTGCCTGGGGTCGACACCTCTACGAGCAGTACTTT. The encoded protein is CAWGRHLYEQYF.

The CDR3 sequence: CASSPPRAMNTEAFF. The CDR3 DNA follows: TGTGCCAGCTCACCACCCAGGGCCATGAACACTGAAGCTTTCTTT. The chain is built from TRBV18 and TRBJ1-1; weak D call: TRBD1 (5 bases). CDR3 length equals 15 residues. Trimming left V 0 bases short and J 0 bases short, with 8 bases between. From germline, CDR1 is KGHSH and CDR2 LQKENI.

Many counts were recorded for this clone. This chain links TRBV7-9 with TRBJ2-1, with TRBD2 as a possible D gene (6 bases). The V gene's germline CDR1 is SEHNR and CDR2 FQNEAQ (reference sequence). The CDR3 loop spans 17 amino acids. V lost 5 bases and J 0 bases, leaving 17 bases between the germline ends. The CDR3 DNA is TGTGCCAGCAGCCCCCGCAGCGGACTAAACTCCTACAATGAGCAGTTCTTC. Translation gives CASSPRSGLNSYNEQFF.

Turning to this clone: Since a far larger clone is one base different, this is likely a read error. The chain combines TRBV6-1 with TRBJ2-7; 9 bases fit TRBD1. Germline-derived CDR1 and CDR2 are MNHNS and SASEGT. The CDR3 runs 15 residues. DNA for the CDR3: TGTGCCACGCACCTCCGGGACAGGGAAACCTACGAGCGGTACTTC. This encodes CATHLRDRETYERYF.